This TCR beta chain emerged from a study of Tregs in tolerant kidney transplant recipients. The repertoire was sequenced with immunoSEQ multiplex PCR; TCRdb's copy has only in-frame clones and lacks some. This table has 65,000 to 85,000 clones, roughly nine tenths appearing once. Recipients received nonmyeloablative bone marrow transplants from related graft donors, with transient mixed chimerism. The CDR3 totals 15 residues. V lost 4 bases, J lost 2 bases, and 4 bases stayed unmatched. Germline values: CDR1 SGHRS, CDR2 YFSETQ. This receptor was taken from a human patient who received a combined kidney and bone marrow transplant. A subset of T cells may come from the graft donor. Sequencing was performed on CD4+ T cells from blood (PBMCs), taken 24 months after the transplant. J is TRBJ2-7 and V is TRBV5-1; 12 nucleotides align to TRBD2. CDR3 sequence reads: CASSVGLAGTYEQYF. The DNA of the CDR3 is TGCGCCAGCAGCGTAGGACTAGCGGGAACCTACGAGCAGTACTTC.